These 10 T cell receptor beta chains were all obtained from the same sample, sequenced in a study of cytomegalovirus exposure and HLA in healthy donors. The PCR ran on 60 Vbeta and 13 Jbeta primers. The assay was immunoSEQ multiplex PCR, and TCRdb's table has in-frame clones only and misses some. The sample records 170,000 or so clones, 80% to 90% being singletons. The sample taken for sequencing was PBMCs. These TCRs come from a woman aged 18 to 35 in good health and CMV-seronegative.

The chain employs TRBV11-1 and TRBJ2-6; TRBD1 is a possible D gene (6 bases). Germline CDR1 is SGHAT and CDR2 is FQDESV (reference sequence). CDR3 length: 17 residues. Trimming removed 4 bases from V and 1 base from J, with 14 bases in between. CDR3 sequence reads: CASSSGLQGSGANVLTF. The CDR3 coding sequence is TGTGCCAGCAGCTCAGGGCTACAGGGATCTGGGGCCAACGTCCTGACTTTC. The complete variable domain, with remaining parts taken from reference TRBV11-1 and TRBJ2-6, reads EAEVAQSPRYKITEKSQAVAFWCDPISGHATLYWYRQILGQGPELLVQFQDESVVDDSQLPKDRFSAERLKGVDSTLKIQPAELGDSAMYLCASSSGLQGSGANVLTFGAGSRLTVL.

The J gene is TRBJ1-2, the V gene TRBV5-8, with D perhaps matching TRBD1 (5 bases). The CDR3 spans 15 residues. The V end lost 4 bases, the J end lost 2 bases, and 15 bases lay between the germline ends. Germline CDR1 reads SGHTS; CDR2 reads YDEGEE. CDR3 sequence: CASSVKRTLNYGYTF. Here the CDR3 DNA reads TGTGCCAGCAGCGTTAAGAGGACACTCAACTATGGCTACACCTTC.

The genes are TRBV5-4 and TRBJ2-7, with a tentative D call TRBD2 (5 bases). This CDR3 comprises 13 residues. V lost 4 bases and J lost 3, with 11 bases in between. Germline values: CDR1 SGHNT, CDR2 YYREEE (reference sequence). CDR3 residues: CASSQKGDYEQYF. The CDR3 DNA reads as TGTGCCAGCAGCCAGAAGGGAGACTACGAGCAGTACTTC.

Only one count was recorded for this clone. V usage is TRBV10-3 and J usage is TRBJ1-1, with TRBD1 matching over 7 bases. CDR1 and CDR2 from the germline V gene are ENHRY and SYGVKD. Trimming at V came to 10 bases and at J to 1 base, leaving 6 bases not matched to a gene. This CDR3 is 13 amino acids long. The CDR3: CASQGQQNTEAFF. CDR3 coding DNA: TGTGCCAGTCAGGGACAGCAGAACACTGAAGCTTTCTTT.

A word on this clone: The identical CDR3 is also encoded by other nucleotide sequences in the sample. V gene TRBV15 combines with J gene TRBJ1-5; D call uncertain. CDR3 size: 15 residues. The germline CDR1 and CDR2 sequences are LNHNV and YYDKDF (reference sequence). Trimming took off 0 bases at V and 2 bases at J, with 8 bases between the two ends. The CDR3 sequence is CATSRDHTGNQPQHF. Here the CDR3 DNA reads TGTGCCACCAGCAGAGATCATACGGGCAATCAGCCCCAGCATTTT.

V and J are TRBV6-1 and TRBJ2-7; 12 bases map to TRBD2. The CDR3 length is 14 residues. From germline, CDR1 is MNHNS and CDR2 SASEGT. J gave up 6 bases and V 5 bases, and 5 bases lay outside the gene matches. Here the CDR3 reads CASSPLAGGPEQYF. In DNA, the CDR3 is TGTGCCAGCAGTCCTCTAGCGGGGGGGCCCGAGCAGTACTTC.

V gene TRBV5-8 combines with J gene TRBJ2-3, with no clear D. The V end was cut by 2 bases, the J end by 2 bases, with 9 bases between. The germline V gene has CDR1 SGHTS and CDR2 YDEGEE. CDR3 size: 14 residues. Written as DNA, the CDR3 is TGTGCCAGCAGCTTTGGAGTGACCACAGATACGCAGTATTTT. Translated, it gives CASSFGVTTDTQYF. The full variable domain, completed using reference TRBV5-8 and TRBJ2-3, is EAGVTQSPTHLIKTRGQQATLRCSPISGHTSVYWYQQALGLGLQFLLWYDEGEERNRGNFPPRFSGRQFPNYSSELNVNALELEDSALYLCASSFGVTTDTQYFGPGTRLTVL.

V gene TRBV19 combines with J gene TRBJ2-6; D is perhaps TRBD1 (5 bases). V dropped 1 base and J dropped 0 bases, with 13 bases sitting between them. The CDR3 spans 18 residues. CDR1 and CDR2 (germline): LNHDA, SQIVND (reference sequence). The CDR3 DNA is TGTGCCAGTAGTATAGGGGGCCAGCCCTTCTCTGGGGCCAACGTCCTGACTTTC. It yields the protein CASSIGGQPFSGANVLTF.

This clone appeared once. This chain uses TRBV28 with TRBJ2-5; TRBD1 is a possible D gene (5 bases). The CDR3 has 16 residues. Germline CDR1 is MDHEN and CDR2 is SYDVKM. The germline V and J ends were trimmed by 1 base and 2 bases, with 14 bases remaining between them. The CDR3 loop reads CASSLFWRQPQETQYF. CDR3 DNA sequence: TGTGCCAGCAGTTTATTTTGGCGACAGCCTCAAGAGACCCAGTACTTC.

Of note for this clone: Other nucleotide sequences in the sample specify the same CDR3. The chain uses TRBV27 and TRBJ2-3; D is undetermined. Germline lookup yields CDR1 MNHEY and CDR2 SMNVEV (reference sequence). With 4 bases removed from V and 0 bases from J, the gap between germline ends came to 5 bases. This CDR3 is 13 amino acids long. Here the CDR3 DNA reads TGTGCCAGCAGTTCACTTAGCACAGATACGCAGTATTTT. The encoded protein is CASSSLSTDTQYF.